This TCR beta chain was sequenced in a study of blood T cell repertoires in COVID-19. Study-wide background: Sites across the United States, Italy and Spain contributed samples from acute and convalescent COVID-19. T cells, B-cell-depleted T cells, or PBMCs supplied cDNA or gDNA.

Original methodology: Amplifying reference gene primers gave estimates of nucleated cell counts. The protocol was immunoSEQ multiplex PCR, while the TCRdb copy is restricted to in-frame clones and leaves out a portion. The V and J calls and clone size are taken from that table; D and trimming were inferred from the DNA. The sample has some 100,000 clones, about 86% seen once. Adults between about 18 and 95 years of age took part from about two dozen US areas. Germline trimming cut 1 base from V and 3 bases from J; bases unmatched to any gene: 7. This CDR3 has 17 residues. CDR1 is SGHTA and CDR2 is FQGNSA in the germline V gene.

This receptor was taken from a woman aged 45-60 years who had recovered from COVID-19. Sequencing input: PBMCs or T cells enriched from blood (not recorded which). The chain combines TRBV7-2 with TRBJ2-3; 10 bases fit TRBD2. The DNA of the CDR3 is TGTGCCAGCAGCTTAGGCCCAGCGGGAGGGGTAACAGATACGCAGTATTTT. Encoded protein: CASSLGPAGGVTDTQYF.